This TCR beta chain was sequenced in a study of regulatory T cells in long-lasting Graves disease. Noted time point: newly diagnosed GD, antithyroid drugs for less than 3 months. PBMC-derived RNA was used for the TCR library. All patients originated from an endocrinology department located in Xi'an, China. Germline V gene sequence: CDR1 MNHEY, CDR2 SVGEGT. The CDR3 totals 14 residues. The V end lost 6 bases, the J end lost 6 bases, and 18 bases lay between the germline ends. Arm-PCR of CDR3 regions and iRepertoire HTBI primers were used to build TCR beta libraries. Original processing methods: Detected in the samples were approximately 58 TRBV and 14 TRBJ segments. TCRdb fed the multiplex PCR reads into MiXCR, producing one record per CDR3 protein. What appears here as the V and J calls and clone size reflects TCRdb's work, not the paper's. The profile shows under 300,000 distinct CDR3 sequences, around 20% of them singletons.

The study's findings and limits: Those with persistent Graves' had less TCR diversity than newly diagnosed patients. Results may be inaccurate due to the small sample size.

This clonotype showed up just a few times. Its specificity is unknown. The rearrangement links TRBV6-2 or TRBV6-3 to TRBJ2-7, with D maybe TRBD1 (6 bases). Specimen: peripheral blood mononuclear cells (PBMCs), collected at new diagnosis, from a patient treated with antithyroid drugs. This clonotype was obtained from a female donor with Graves disease. CDR3 nucleotides: TGTGCCAGCAGCCGTGAACAGGGCCTCTCCGAGCAGTACTTC. Translated: CASSREQGLSEQYF.